These 32 T cell receptor beta chains originate from one sample sequenced in a study of Graves' ophthalmopathy and Graves' hyperthyroidism. The TCR beta CDR3 regions underwent amplification from RNA transcripts. The first-round RT-PCR employed HTBI primers together with the Qiagen OneStep RT-PCR kit. A multiplex PCR was then performed as the second round. TCRdb called the multiplex PCR reads again in MiXCR, with one record for every CDR3 protein. Of 400,000 to 450,000 distinct CDR3 sequences in the sample, approximately 21% were seen once. The sequencing input was peripheral blood. Receptors were obtained from a woman aged 18-29 years with stable Graves' hyperthyroidism.

The table lists this clonotype with many counts. The chain uses TRBV10-3 and TRBJ2-7, with 8 bases matching TRBD1. The CDR3 consists of 14 residues. Per germline, CDR1 ENHRY and CDR2 SYGVKD. J was trimmed by 0 bases and V by 11 bases; bases with no gene match: 9. This chain's CDR3 is CASRTGRDSYEQYF. The CDR3 coding sequence is TGTGCCTCTCGGACAGGGCGGGACTCCTACGAGCAGTACTTC.

This chain's CDR3 is CASSGTALQETQYF. In nucleotides, the CDR3 is TGTGCCAGCAGCGGGACAGCGCTACAAGAGACCCAGTACTTC. This sequence joins TRBV12-3 or TRBV12-4 and TRBJ2-5, with TRBD1 identical over 7 bases. J lost 2 bases, V lost 6 bases, and 6 bases had no gene match. CDR3 size: 14 residues.

In this sample, this clonotype turned up many times. V is TRBV2 and J is TRBJ2-7; D might be TRBD1 or TRBD2, each matching 6 bases. This CDR3 is 13 amino acids long. Trimming removed 5 bases at V and 6 bases at J, with 14 bases between. Germline CDR1 is SNHLY and CDR2 is FYNNEI. The CDR3 spells CASSPIKGGEQYF. DNA of the CDR3: TGTGCCAGCAGTCCTATAAAGGGGGGCGAGCAGTACTTC.

This clonotype was observed at least ten times. V is TRBV14 and J is TRBJ2-6; 7 bases align to TRBD1. CDR1 is SGHDN, CDR2 FVKESK, per germline. V gave up 5 bases and J gave up 0 bases; unmatched junction bases: 7. The CDR3 has 17 residues. DNA of the CDR3: TGTGCCAGCAGCTCCCTGACAGGGAGCTCTGGGGCCAACGTCCTGACTTTC. Translated, it gives CASSSLTGSSGANVLTF.

This clonotype was counted many times. V is TRBV6-1 and J is TRBJ2-6; D not resolved. V was pared by 4 bases and J by 4 bases, with 2 bases between. Germline-derived CDR1 and CDR2 are MNHNS and SASEGT. CDR3 length: 12 residues. CDR3: CASSAGANVLTF. The CDR3 bases are TGTGCCAGCAGTGCCGGGGCCAACGTCCTGACTTTC.

This clonotype was counted many times. The V call is TRBV4-1, the J call TRBJ1-1; TRBD1 aligns across 8 bases. The germline V gene encodes CDR1 MGHRA and CDR2 YSYEKL. CDR3 length equals 13 residues. V was pared by 6 bases and J by 11 bases, with 11 bases of the junction left unmatched. CDR3 amino acids: CASRRTLGQGAFF. The CDR3 nucleotides read TGCGCCAGCAGACGTACGTTAGGACAGGGTGCTTTCTTT.

This clonotype was detected many times. The gene calls are TRBV28 and TRBJ2-7; 7 bases match TRBD1. The germline V gene has CDR1 MDHEN and CDR2 SYDVKM. This CDR3 spans 13 amino acids. Trimming cost V 5 bases and J 3 bases; bases outside gene matches: 4. Here the CDR3 reads CASSNDRDYEQYF. CDR3 nucleotide sequence: TGTGCCAGCAGTAATGACAGGGACTACGAGCAGTACTTC.

This clonotype occurred many times. The chain uses TRBV27 and TRBJ2-4, with 8 bases that match TRBD1. Germline values: CDR1 MNHEY, CDR2 SMNVEV (reference sequence). V shed 1 base and J 6 bases; nucleotides not matched to a gene: 8. The CDR3 length is 16 residues. The DNA of the CDR3 is TGTGCCAGCAGTTTATTGGGAGGACAGGGAGTAAACATTCAGTACTTC. Its translation is CASSLLGGQGVNIQYF.

This clonotype has at least ten counts. The V and J genes are TRBV5-1 and TRBJ1-1; TRBD1 is a possible D gene (6 bases). CDR1 and CDR2 (germline): SGHRS, YFSETQ. Trimming cost V 5 bases and J 7 bases, with 15 bases left between them. The CDR3 has 13 residues. CDR3 DNA sequence: TGCGCCAGCAGTCCCCAGGGGTTCCATGAAGCTTTCTTT. This sequence encodes CASSPQGFHEAFF.

This chain links TRBV12-3 or TRBV12-4 with TRBJ1-2; D is possibly TRBD1 (6 bases). With 4 bases removed from V and 6 bases from J, the gap between germline ends came to 15 bases. The CDR3 extends over 14 amino acids. This chain's CDR3 is CASSYLGGRDGYTF. The CDR3 DNA reads TGTGCCAGCAGTTATCTCGGGGGCCGGGATGGCTACACCTTC.

This clonotype was seen repeatedly, ten times or more. This rearrangement joins TRBV4-2 to TRBJ2-4; the D is unclear. V lost 2 bases, J lost 7 bases, and 18 bases lay in between. The CDR3 extends over 16 amino acids. Germline V CDR1 and CDR2: LGHNA, YNFKEQ. The CDR3 here is CASSQHTEDGLNIQYF. The DNA for the CDR3 is TGTGCCAGCAGCCAACATACAGAAGATGGGCTTAACATTCAGTACTTC.

This clonotype was found many times. The rearrangement links TRBV19 to TRBJ1-1; D not resolved. In germline, CDR1 is LNHDA, CDR2 SQIVND (reference sequence). This CDR3 is built from 11 residues. Trimming removed 9 bases at V and 6 bases at J, with 11 bases between. The CDR3: CASSRTPEAFF. Here the CDR3 DNA reads TGTGCCAGCAGCCGAACACCTGAAGCTTTCTTT.

This clonotype was counted at least ten times. The rearrangement joins TRBV19 to TRBJ2-7; D not certain. The ends were cut back, 3 bases at V and 2 bases at J, with 8 bases in the middle. The germline V gene encodes CDR1 LNHDA and CDR2 SQIVND (reference sequence). The CDR3 runs 13 residues. Here the CDR3 DNA reads TGTGCCAGTAGTATGAGTTCAACCTACGAGCAGTACTTC. This sequence encodes CASSMSSTYEQYF.

The rearrangement joins TRBV5-1 to TRBJ2-5, with D perhaps being TRBD1 or TRBD2 (6 bases each). Germline V gene lookup returns CDR1 SGHRS and CDR2 YFSETQ. The V gene lost 5 bases and the J gene lost 3 bases, with 17 bases spanning the gap. The CDR3 runs 15 residues. In nucleotides, the CDR3 is TGCGCCAGCAGATGGAGGGGGAGTAGAGAAGAGACCCAGTACTTC. It specifies CASRWRGSREETQYF.

The chain carries TRBV30 and TRBJ2-2; 9 bases line up with TRBD1. CDR1 and CDR2 from the germline V gene are GTSNPN and SVGIG (reference sequence). The CDR3 consists of 15 residues. The V gene end was trimmed by 3 bases and the J gene end by 5 bases; junction bases not matched to a gene: 7. The CDR3 region is CAWSPGQGWTGELFF. The CDR3 DNA follows: TGTGCCTGGAGCCCTGGACAGGGGTGGACCGGGGAGCTGTTTTTT. The variable domain in full, completed from reference TRBV30 and TRBJ2-2, reads SQTIHQWPATLVQPVGSPLSLECTVEGTSNPNLYWYRQAAGRGLQLLFYSVGIGQISSEVPQNLSASRPQDRQFILSSKKLLLSDSGFYLCAWSPGQGWTGELFFGEGSRLTVL.

The chain recombines TRBV24-1 with TRBJ1-1, with D unresolved. V dropped 4 bases and J dropped 9 bases, with 8 bases sitting between them. Looked up from germline, CDR1 is KGHDR and CDR2 is SFDVKD. This CDR3 has 11 amino acids. The CDR3 DNA reads TGTGCCACCAGTGACTTACACCAAGCTTTCTTT. It is translated as CATSDLHQAFF.

At least ten counts were recorded for this clonotype. The V gene is TRBV6-2 or TRBV6-3, the J gene TRBJ2-7; TRBD2 agrees at 11 bases. After removal of 0 bases from V and 7 bases from J, the junction contained 14 bases not matched to a gene. CDR1 is MNHEY and CDR2 is SVGEGT in the germline V gene. There are 18 residues in the CDR3. As DNA, the CDR3 is TGTGCCAGCAGTTACTCGGAAAATTTAGCGGGAGGGCCGGAAGAGCAGTACTTC. As protein: CASSYSENLAGGPEEQYF.

V is TRBV6-1 and J is TRBJ2-5; no reliable D call. Trimming took off 11 bases at V and 3 bases at J, with 16 bases between the two ends. CDR3 length: 13 amino acids. Germline CDR1 is MNHNS and CDR2 is SASEGT. In DNA, the CDR3 is TGTGCCGCCAAAGGAGAGGCAGAAGAGACCCAGTACTTC. It translates to CAAKGEAEETQYF.

At least ten counts were recorded for this clonotype. The V call is TRBV12-3 or TRBV12-4, the J call TRBJ2-7, with 7 positions matching TRBD2. The CDR3 extends over 13 amino acids. The junction had 3 bases not matched to a gene; V was cut back by 4 bases and J by 3 bases. CDR3 bases: TGTGCCAGCAGTTCTAGCGGTTTCTACGAGCAGTACTTC. The encoded protein is CASSSSGFYEQYF.

The V and J genes are TRBV11-3 and TRBJ2-5; D gene ambiguous. This CDR3 contains 14 residues. V lost 2 bases and J 2 bases, leaving 9 bases between the germline ends. Germline lookup yields CDR1 SGHNT and CDR2 YENEEA. CDR3 DNA sequence: TGTGCCAGCAGCTTACGTACTAAGCAAGAGACCCAGTACTTC. It codes for CASSLRTKQETQYF.

This clonotype was detected many times. This sequence joins TRBV7-3 and TRBJ1-1; D possibly corresponds to TRBD1 (6 bases). The CDR3 is 16 amino acids. The V end was cut by 5 bases, the J end by 5 bases, with 21 bases between. CDR1 and CDR2 from the germline V gene are SGHTA and FQGTGA. The CDR3 region is CASSKGGARRVTEAFF. The CDR3 DNA is TGTGCCAGCAGCAAAGGGGGGGCGCGGCGTGTAACTGAAGCTTTCTTT.

There are many counts of this clonotype. This sequence joins TRBV20-1 and TRBJ2-7; TRBD2 matches at 9 bases. This CDR3 spans 13 amino acids. CDR1 and CDR2 from the germline V gene are DFQATT and SNEGSKA (reference sequence). The J segment lost 5 bases and the V segment lost 2 bases, leaving 4 bases of the junction unmatched. CDR3 sequence: CSARRLAGNEQYF. CDR3 coding DNA: TGCAGTGCTAGACGGCTAGCGGGGAACGAGCAGTACTTC.

Many counts were recorded for this clonotype. The V and J genes are TRBV30 and TRBJ1-2; possible D gene TRBD1, 5 bases. The CDR3 sequence is 12 residues long. The germline gives CDR1 GTSNPN, CDR2 SVGIG (reference sequence). V lost 3 bases, J lost 8 bases, and 13 bases lay in between. The CDR3 nucleotides read TGTGCCTGGAGCCGGGACTTGGCCGGCTACACCTTC. This sequence encodes CAWSRDLAGYTF.

Ten or more counts support this clonotype. The chain carries TRBV12-3 or TRBV12-4 and TRBJ1-5, with TRBD1 as a possible D gene (5 bases). The CDR3 sequence is 13 residues long. V lost 5 bases and J lost 7, with 12 bases in between. CDR3 sequence: CASSIGGIQPQHF. As DNA, the CDR3 is TGTGCCAGCAGTATCGGGGGGATACAGCCCCAGCATTTT.

The rearrangement links TRBV5-1 to TRBJ1-2; the match to TRBD1 covers 9 bases. Germline lookup yields CDR1 SGHRS and CDR2 YFSETQ. This CDR3 has 14 amino acids. With 6 bases clipped from V and 4 bases from J, the junction kept 7 bases outside the gene matches. The CDR3 loop reads CASTSGDRVYGYTF. The CDR3 bases are TGCGCCAGCACCTCAGGGGACAGGGTCTATGGCTACACCTTC.

The table lists this clonotype with many counts. The V call is TRBV7-2, the J call TRBJ2-3; D might be TRBD1 or TRBD2, each matching 5 bases. This CDR3 comprises 14 residues. V lost 6 bases to trimming and J lost 4 bases, with 14 bases between them. Looked up from germline, CDR1 is SGHTA and CDR2 is FQGNSA. In nucleotides, the CDR3 is TGTGCCAGCAGAGTTTCACGGGGCGCAGATACGCAGTATTTT. It encodes CASRVSRGADTQYF.

This clonotype occurred many times. The chain is built from TRBV4-2 and TRBJ2-5, with D hard to call. Per the germline V gene, CDR1 is LGHNA and CDR2 is YNFKEQ. Between the trimmed V and J ends, which lost 4 bases and 2 bases, there was a span of 17 bases. This CDR3 has 16 residues. The CDR3 sequence: CASSLPRQTGQETQYF. The CDR3 region has the DNA TGTGCCAGCAGCCTCCCTAGGCAGACTGGTCAAGAGACCCAGTACTTC.

This clonotype was counted many times. The rearrangement links TRBV29-1 to TRBJ1-2, with D hard to call. CDR1 and CDR2 from the germline V gene are SQVTM and ANQGSEA. V was shortened by 2 bases and J by 2 bases, with 12 bases between the two germline ends. The CDR3 is 14 residues long. CDR3 residues: CSVESREPNYGYTF. The DNA for the CDR3 is TGCAGCGTTGAATCCCGGGAGCCAAACTATGGCTACACCTTC.

This clonotype appeared many times. The chain joins TRBV12-3 or TRBV12-4 to TRBJ1-3; 10 nucleotides align to TRBD1. This CDR3 comprises 16 residues. Losses at the gene ends were 6 bases for V and 4 bases for J; bases not matched to a gene: 9. The DNA of the CDR3 is TGTGCCAGCAGGGAATCCGACAGGGGGCTCGGAAACACCATATATTTT. Translated: CASRESDRGLGNTIYF.

The table lists this clonotype with many counts. The rearrangement links TRBV4-1 to TRBJ2-7; D is uncertain. From germline, CDR1 is MGHRA and CDR2 YSYEKL. The ends were cut back, 0 bases at V and 3 bases at J, with 6 bases in the middle. CDR3 length: 13 residues. The CDR3 DNA sequence: TGCGCCAGCAGCCAAGATAACAGCTACGAGCAGTACTTC. Translating gives CASSQDNSYEQYF.

This clonotype has ten or more counts. The gene calls are TRBV5-4 and TRBJ2-5; no definite D call. Germline CDR1 and CDR2: SGHNT and YYREEE (reference sequence). The CDR3 runs to 15 residues. V gave up 0 bases and J gave up 3 bases, with 12 bases separating them. Here the CDR3 reads CASSLGVSAEETQYF. The CDR3 bases are TGTGCCAGCAGCTTGGGTGTTTCGGCTGAAGAGACCCAGTACTTC.

The sample holds many counts of this clonotype. The chain couples TRBV28 to TRBJ2-7; 7 bases map to TRBD1. Germline trimming cut 8 bases from V and 2 bases from J; bases unmatched to any gene: 6. The CDR3 length is 13 residues. In germline, CDR1 is MDHEN, CDR2 SYDVKM. The CDR3 protein is CASGSGGPYEQYF. In nucleotides, the CDR3 is TGTGCCAGCGGTTCAGGGGGTCCCTACGAGCAGTACTTC.